Shown below are 21 T cell receptor beta chains from a single sample sequenced in a study of blood T cell repertoires in COVID-19. Method: immunoSEQ multiplex PCR; TCRdb's copy keeps in-frame clones and lacks some. The sample has approximately 49,000 clones; around 81% are singletons. Specimen: peripheral blood. These receptors came from an elderly woman with COVID-19, enrolled during active disease.

CDR3 bases: TGTGCCAGCTCACAAACAGGAAACGAAGCTTTCTTT. Its protein product is CASSQTGNEAFF. The chain links TRBV18 to TRBJ1-1, with a tentative D call TRBD1 (5 bases). With 4 bases removed from V and 8 bases from J, the gap between germline ends came to 11 bases. In germline, CDR1 is KGHSH, CDR2 LQKENI. CDR3 length equals 12 residues.

As DNA, the CDR3 is TGTGCCAGCTCCTCCCGGGCAGGGGTTGGAAACACCATATATTTT. Translating gives CASSSRAGVGNTIYF. This chain joins TRBV2 and TRBJ1-3; weak D call: TRBD1 (6 bases). Trimming left V 8 bases short and J 3 bases short, with 17 bases between. The CDR3 totals 15 residues. The germline gives CDR1 SNHLY, CDR2 FYNNEI.

The gene calls are TRBV7-9 and TRBJ1-2; D might be TRBD1 (5 bases). The CDR3 contains 17 residues. Deletions cut 2 bases from V and 5 bases from J, with 21 bases between. CDR1 is SEHNR, CDR2 FQNEAQ, per germline (reference sequence). The CDR3: CASSLKGREGVRYGYTF. In nucleotides, the CDR3 is TGTGCCAGCAGCTTAAAGGGCAGGGAGGGTGTAAGGTATGGCTACACCTTC.

The CDR3 region has the DNA TGTGCCAGCAGTTCAGGGTGGGGAGGGTACACCTTC. It codes for CASSSGWGGYTF. The J gene is TRBJ1-2, the V gene TRBV12-3 or TRBV12-4; tentatively, D is TRBD1 (5 bases). The CDR3 has 12 amino acids. Trimming stripped 4 bases from V and 11 bases from J, with 14 bases between.

This clone was recorded a few times. The gene calls are TRBV7-9 and TRBJ2-2; no firm D call. The CDR3 loop spans 14 amino acids. Germline-derived CDR1 and CDR2 are SEHNR and FQNEAQ (reference sequence). Trimming removed 3 bases from V and 5 bases from J, with 10 bases in between. This CDR3 is CASSFLLPTGELFF. The CDR3 bases are TGTGCCAGCAGCTTCTTACTACCAACCGGGGAGCTGTTTTTT.

The rearrangement links TRBV19 to TRBJ2-6; a possible D gene is TRBD1 (5 bases). The V gene's germline CDR1 is LNHDA and CDR2 SQIVND (reference sequence). The CDR3 covers 16 residues. V lost 7 bases to trimming and J lost 0 bases, with 13 bases between them. The CDR3 sequence: CASTQTALSGANVLTF. CDR3 coding DNA: TGTGCCAGTACCCAGACAGCCCTCTCTGGGGCCAACGTCCTGACTTTC.

The CDR3 coding sequence is TGTGCCAGCAGTAGACTGGGGGCGCGGGTAGGCTACACCTTC. It encodes CASSRLGARVGYTF. The chain has TRBV28 and TRBJ1-2, with D possibly TRBD1 on 6 matching bases. CDR1 MDHEN and CDR2 SYDVKM come from the germline V gene. V was shortened by 5 bases and J by 8 bases, with 18 bases between the two germline ends. The CDR3 covers 14 residues.

The chain uses TRBV6-1 and TRBJ2-7, with TRBD1 identical over 9 bases. Germline V lookup: CDR1 MNHNS, CDR2 SASEGT. V was pared by 3 bases and J by 7 bases, with 10 bases of the junction left unmatched. The CDR3 is 15 amino acids. The CDR3 loop is CASSDRGDRAGEQYF. The CDR3 DNA reads TGTGCCAGCAGTGATAGGGGGGACAGGGCGGGAGAGCAGTACTTC.

This CDR3 reads CASSLSGQGNQPQHF. The DNA of the CDR3 is TGTGCCAGCAGCTTATCGGGACAAGGGAATCAGCCCCAGCATTTT. J is TRBJ1-5 and V is TRBV7-8; possible D gene TRBD1, 6 bases. The CDR3 is made up of 15 amino acids. V dropped 2 bases and J dropped 4 bases, with 12 bases sitting between them. The germline CDR1 and CDR2 sequences are SGHVS and FQNEAQ. Full variable domain (remainder filled in from reference TRBV7-8 and TRBJ1-5): GAGVSQSPRYKVAKRGQDVALRCDPISGHVSLFWYQQALGQGPEFLTYFQNEAQLDKSGLPSDRFFAERPEGSVSTLKIQRTQQEDSAVYLCASSLSGQGNQPQHFGDGTRLSIL.

The genes are TRBV14 and TRBJ2-1; 13 bases align to TRBD2. CDR3 length equals 16 residues. Germline V gene sequence: CDR1 SGHDN, CDR2 FVKESK. After removal of 6 bases from V and 5 bases from J, the junction contained 7 bases not matched to a gene. The DNA for the CDR3 is TGTGCCAGCAGTCCTCGACTAGCGGGAGGTAACAATGAGCAGTTCTTC. It specifies CASSPRLAGGNNEQFF.

This clone was picked up one time. V is TRBV7-8 and J is TRBJ2-5, with a tentative D call TRBD1 (5 bases). The germline V and J ends were trimmed by 1 base and 7 bases, with 13 bases remaining between them. The CDR3 length is 14 residues. Germline values: CDR1 SGHVS, CDR2 FQNEAQ. CDR3 sequence: CASSLDRWQGTQYF. The CDR3 nucleotides are TGTGCCAGCAGCTTAGATCGATGGCAGGGGACCCAGTACTTC.

The gene calls are TRBV5-6 and TRBJ2-7, with TRBD2 matching over 8 bases. J was trimmed by 0 bases and V by 2 bases; bases with no gene match: 4. CDR3 length: 15 residues. The germline V gene encodes CDR1 SGHDT and CDR2 YYEEEE. The CDR3 sequence is CASSFTGTSSYEQYF. For the CDR3, the DNA is TGTGCCAGCAGCTTTACCGGGACTAGCTCCTACGAGCAGTACTTC.

The CDR3: CASSVDGSPDTQYF. The CDR3 bases are TGTGCCAGCAGCGTAGACGGGAGCCCAGATACGCAGTATTTT. The chain couples TRBV9 to TRBJ2-3; tentatively, D is TRBD2 (6 bases). CDR3 length: 14 amino acids. Germline V gives CDR1 SGDLS, CDR2 YYNGEE. The V end was cut by 0 bases, the J end by 4 bases, with 9 bases between.

V and J are TRBV18 and TRBJ2-7; 15 nucleotides align to TRBD2. Germline assignment: CDR1 KGHSH and CDR2 LQKENI. With 2 bases clipped from V and 4 bases from J, the junction kept 3 bases outside the gene matches. This CDR3 contains 16 residues. The CDR3 bases are TGTGCCAGCTCACCAGGGGGACTAGCGGGAGGATACGAGCAGTACTTC. As protein: CASSPGGLAGGYEQYF.

The V call is TRBV7-3, the J call TRBJ2-1; D perhaps matches TRBD1 (5 bases). This CDR3 has 15 amino acids. Trimming shortened V by 5 bases and J by 2 bases, and 13 bases separated the two germline ends. The germline gives CDR1 SGHTA, CDR2 FQGTGA. CDR3 amino acids: CASSPGALTYNEQFF. The DNA for the CDR3 is TGTGCCAGCAGCCCTGGGGCCCTTACCTACAATGAGCAGTTCTTC.

The gene calls are TRBV18 and TRBJ1-5, with D perhaps matching TRBD1 (6 bases). Germline V gene data show CDR1 as KGHSH and CDR2 as LQKENI. This CDR3 is 14 amino acids long. V was cut by 6 bases and J by 3 bases, with 12 bases left in between. CDR3 sequence reads: CASSHAGDNQPQHF. As DNA, the CDR3 is TGTGCCAGCTCGCACGCAGGGGACAATCAGCCCCAGCATTTT.

The chain links TRBV11-2 to TRBJ1-2, with D possibly matching TRBD1 (5 bases). Germline V gene data show CDR1 as SGHAT and CDR2 as FQNNGV. The germline V and J ends were trimmed by 5 bases and 3 bases, with 10 bases remaining between them. This CDR3 contains 13 residues. CDR3 bases: TGTGCCAGCAGCCGAGACAGCCACTATGGCTACACCTTC. The encoded protein is CASSRDSHYGYTF.

The chain employs TRBV18 and TRBJ2-1; TRBD1 might be the D (5 bases). Trimming took off 3 bases at V and 6 bases at J, with 12 bases between the two ends. Germline-derived CDR1 and CDR2 are KGHSH and LQKENI. The CDR3 covers 14 residues. In DNA form, the CDR3 reads TGTGCCAGCTCACCTACCGACAGTGCCAATGAGCAGTTCTTC. This gives the protein CASSPTDSANEQFF.

The V and J genes are TRBV11-2 and TRBJ1-1; a possible D gene is TRBD1 (5 bases). The CDR3 loop spans 14 amino acids. V lost 0 bases to trimming and J lost 0 bases, with 5 bases between them. Germline lookup yields CDR1 SGHAT and CDR2 FQNNGV. The CDR3 nucleotides are TGTGCCAGCAGCTTAGAGACAGTGAACACTGAAGCTTTCTTT. Protein sequence: CASSLETVNTEAFF.

The chain combines TRBV7-8 with TRBJ2-5, with D possibly being TRBD2 (5 bases). This CDR3 is built from 14 residues. Germline assignment: CDR1 SGHVS and CDR2 FQNEAQ. Trimming removed 3 bases at V and 5 bases at J, with 13 bases between. For the CDR3, the DNA is TGTGCCAGCAGCTTCTCGGGGTTAGGGGAGACCCAGTACTTC. This encodes CASSFSGLGETQYF.

The chain combines TRBV5-1 with TRBJ1-6; D not resolved. V lost 4 bases and J 5 bases, leaving 7 bases between the germline ends. The germline V gene has CDR1 SGHRS and CDR2 YFSETQ. The CDR3 is 13 amino acids. DNA of the CDR3: TGCGCCAGCAGCCCATCGGATAATTCACCCCTCCACTTT. As protein: CASSPSDNSPLHF.